These 18 T cell receptor beta chains were sequenced from one sample in a study of cytomegalovirus exposure and HLA in healthy donors. PCR employed 60 Vbeta and 13 Jbeta primers. Measured with immunoSEQ multiplex PCR; TCRdb has only the in-frame clones, and not every one. The sample contains roughly 100,000 clones, 13% to 15% of which appear only once. Sequencing was done on a sample of PBMCs. The source of these receptors is a female donor in good health and CMV-seronegative.

The V call is TRBV11-1, the J call TRBJ1-1; TRBD1 aligns across 7 bases. The CDR3 has 13 amino acids. Germline-derived CDR1 and CDR2 are SGHAT and FQDESV (reference sequence). The ends lost 4 bases at V and 11 bases at J; junction bases unmatched: 10. The CDR3 DNA reads as TGTGCCAGCAGCTCGAAAGACAGGGAGCGCGCTTTCTTT. Translation: CASSSKDRERAFF.

This clone was seen a few times. The J gene is TRBJ2-5, the V gene TRBV7-6, with TRBD2 identical over 7 bases. Losses at the gene ends were 3 bases for V and 3 bases for J; bases not matched to a gene: 7. Germline V gives CDR1 SGHVS, CDR2 FNYEAQ. This CDR3 is built from 15 residues. CDR3 nucleotides: TGTGCCAGCAGCTTCCCGGCCGGGACTAAAGAGACCCAGTACTTC. Amino acids: CASSFPAGTKETQYF.

The rearrangement uses TRBV6-5 and TRBJ2-5; 8 bases align to TRBD2. Unmatched junction bases numbered 3, after V lost 7 bases and J lost 5 bases. CDR1 and CDR2 (germline): MNHEY, SVGAGI. This CDR3 has 12 amino acids. DNA of the CDR3: TGTGCCAGCATCGGGGGGGAGGAGACCCAGTACTTC. It codes for CASIGGEETQYF.

The rearrangement joins TRBV7-6 to TRBJ2-1; D not certain. The V gene's germline CDR1 is SGHVS and CDR2 FNYEAQ. V dropped 5 bases and J dropped 8 bases, with 13 bases sitting between them. The CDR3 is made up of 13 amino acids. The CDR3 here is CASSPLSRYEQFF. The CDR3 DNA reads TGTGCCAGCAGCCCCCTCTCGCGTTATGAGCAGTTCTTC.

V is TRBV29-1 and J is TRBJ2-2; TRBD2 matches 11 bases. With V trimmed by 0 bases and J by 8 bases, 8 bases remained unmatched. The CDR3 sequence is 16 residues long. Germline CDR1 is SQVTM and CDR2 is ANQGSEA. The CDR3 nucleotides read TGCAGCGTTGAAGATTATAGCGGGAGGGCGTTAGGGGAGCTGTTTTTT. This translates into CSVEDYSGRALGELFF.

This clone was counted only a few times. V and J are TRBV6-1 and TRBJ1-6; 10 positions agree with TRBD1. Germline values: CDR1 MNHNS, CDR2 SASEGT. The CDR3 consists of 18 residues. Trimming took 4 bases from V and 3 from J; bases not matched to a gene: 9. The CDR3 here is CASSGDRGRRNYNSPLHF. In DNA form, the CDR3 reads TGTGCCAGCAGTGGGGACAGGGGTCGTCGGAACTATAATTCACCCCTCCACTTT.

This clone was observed a handful of times. V usage is TRBV7-9 and J usage is TRBJ1-4, with D possibly being TRBD1 (5 bases). The germline CDR1 and CDR2 sequences are SEHNR and FQNEAQ (reference sequence). Trimming left V 4 bases short and J 7 bases short, with 10 bases between. The CDR3 runs to 13 residues. The CDR3 loop is CASSYIGAEKLFF. CDR3 bases: TGTGCCAGCAGCTATATTGGGGCTGAAAAACTGTTTTTT.

This clone has a handful of counts. The genes are TRBV4-1 and TRBJ1-2, with D perhaps matching TRBD1 (6 bases). The CDR3 totals 15 residues. CDR1 is MGHRA and CDR2 is YSYEKL in the germline V gene. The V and J ends lost 1 base and 4 bases respectively, with 13 bases between them. CDR3 amino acids: CASSQGQDRTYGYTF. CDR3 in DNA: TGCGCCAGCAGCCAAGGACAGGACAGAACCTATGGCTACACCTTC.

The chain joins TRBV29-1 to TRBJ2-3; 7 bases agree with TRBD2. The CDR3 totals 16 residues. The V gene's germline CDR1 is SQVTM and CDR2 ANQGSEA. V was clipped by 0 bases and J by 5 bases; unmatched bases: 11. The DNA of the CDR3 is TGCAGCGTTGAAGATCGGCTAGCGGCTCAGGGAGATACGCAGTATTTT. This codes for CSVEDRLAAQGDTQYF.

The table lists this clone with a few counts. The rearrangement uses TRBV7-2 and TRBJ2-1; 9 bases line up with TRBD2. V was clipped by 5 bases and J by 3 bases; unmatched bases: 5. CDR1 and CDR2 (germline): SGHTA, FQGNSA. The CDR3 spans 15 residues. CDR3 bases: TGTGCCAGCAGCCCCGAGCGGGGGGACTACAATGAGCAGTTCTTC. The encoded protein is CASSPERGDYNEQFF.

This clone appeared a few times. This chain joins TRBV30 and TRBJ2-1; tentative D call: TRBD1 (6 bases). V was shortened by 0 bases and J by 5 bases, with 8 bases between the two germline ends. Germline CDR1 reads GTSNPN; CDR2 reads SVGIG (reference sequence). The CDR3 extends over 13 amino acids. The CDR3 nucleotides read TGTGCCTGGAGTGTACAGGGACACAATGAGCAGTTCTTC. Amino acid sequence: CAWSVQGHNEQFF.

The V call is TRBV19, the J call TRBJ1-1; perhaps TRBD1 as D (5 bases). CDR1 and CDR2 from the germline V gene are LNHDA and SQIVND (reference sequence). Trimming took 7 bases from V and 0 from J, leaving 21 bases between them. CDR3 size: 17 residues. CDR3 region: CASNFRGGVSMNTEAFF. In nucleotides, the CDR3 is TGTGCCAGTAACTTCCGCGGGGGGGTTTCGATGAACACTGAAGCTTTCTTT.

V and J are TRBV11-3 and TRBJ1-1; 9 nucleotides align to TRBD1. The CDR3 runs to 16 residues. Germline values: CDR1 SGHNT, CDR2 YENEEA. J was trimmed by 0 bases and V by 5 bases; bases with no gene match: 7. The DNA for the CDR3 is TGTGCCAGCAGCCAAAGGACAGGGGCCATGAACACTGAAGCTTTCTTT. Encoded protein: CASSQRTGAMNTEAFF.

The V and J genes are TRBV4-3 and TRBJ2-1; TRBD2 matches at 13 bases. The CDR3 runs 22 residues. After removal of 0 bases from V and 0 bases from J, the junction contained 14 bases not matched to a gene. Germline V CDR1 and CDR2: LGHNA, YSLEER. The CDR3 is CASSQDVAGAGLAGVSYNEQFF. The CDR3 bases are TGCGCCAGCAGCCAAGATGTGGCAGGAGCAGGACTAGCGGGAGTCTCCTACAATGAGCAGTTCTTC.

V usage is TRBV28 and J usage is TRBJ2-7; no clear D gene. The CDR3 totals 14 residues. V lost 2 bases and J 7 bases, leaving 15 bases between the germline ends. The V gene's germline CDR1 is MDHEN and CDR2 SYDVKM. The CDR3 is CASSLAGSPSEQYF. CDR3 nucleotide sequence: TGTGCCAGCAGTTTAGCAGGTTCCCCTTCGGAGCAGTACTTC.

This sequence joins TRBV4-1 and TRBJ1-6; D gene unclear. Germline-derived CDR1 and CDR2 are MGHRA and YSYEKL. The V end lost 0 bases, the J end lost 9 bases, and 6 bases lay between the germline ends. This CDR3 has 13 residues. In DNA form, the CDR3 reads TGCGCCAGCAGCCAAGAAACGGGTTCACCCCTCCACTTT. Residues: CASSQETGSPLHF.

This chain connects TRBV19 to TRBJ1-2; a possible D gene is TRBD1 (5 bases). Trimming left V 3 bases short and J 3 bases short, with 8 bases between. The CDR3 covers 13 residues. In germline, CDR1 is LNHDA, CDR2 SQIVND (reference sequence). The DNA for the CDR3 is TGTGCCAGTAGTATGGGGCAGGACTATGGCTACACCTTC. Protein product: CASSMGQDYGYTF.

There are a few counts of this clone. The chain links TRBV18 to TRBJ2-7; 10 nucleotides align to TRBD1. V shed 3 bases and J 2 bases; nucleotides not matched to a gene: 7. Germline V CDR1 and CDR2: KGHSH, LQKENI. The CDR3 spans 16 residues. The CDR3, as DNA: TGTGCCAGCTCACCTGTCATGGGACAGGGGCCCTACGAGCAGTACTTC. Protein sequence: CASSPVMGQGPYEQYF.